The clone carrying this T cell receptor beta chain has at least ten counts. Its antigen remains unknown. The sample originates from a study of T cell repertoires in cytomegalovirus infection. Regarding the study as a whole: HLA-C-restricted CMV clonotypes gave the most frequent clonotype in two of eight donors.

TCRdb processed the reads anew with MiXCR; each CDR3 protein has one entry. The table records approximately 490,000 distinct CDR3 sequences, approximately 10% of them present only once. The germline V and J ends were trimmed by 5 bases and 9 bases, with 11 bases remaining between them. This CDR3 comprises 13 residues. Per the germline V gene, CDR1 is SGHAT and CDR2 is FQNNGV. The genes are TRBV11-2 and TRBJ1-6, with D perhaps TRBD1 (5 bases). Sequencing used PBMCs. The receptor was isolated from a human donor in good health (CMV status not recorded). Some clones in this sample may be carry-over from other donors' samples. DNA of the CDR3: TGTGCCAGCAGCCCCGGGACGGCTTCACCCCTCCACTTT. Translation gives CASSPGTASPLHF.